What follows are 32 T cell receptor beta chains derived from one specimen sequenced in a study of T cells in tuberculosis. TCRdb's table, derived via immunoSEQ multiplex PCR, lists solely in-frame clones and lacks some. Here the sample spans tens of thousands of clones, about 92% being singletons. Sample: PBMCs. These receptors were taken from a donor aged 10 to 29 with latent tuberculosis or without tuberculosis infection. Some clones in this sample may be carry-over from other donors' samples.

The V call is TRBV9, the J call TRBJ1-4, with 7 bases fitting TRBD1. The germline V gene has CDR1 SGDLS and CDR2 YYNGEE. The CDR3 spans 15 residues. The ends lost 4 bases at V and 7 bases at J; junction bases unmatched: 10. Here the CDR3 DNA reads TGTGCCAGCAGCTCTTCATCCAGGGGGTCTGAAAAACTGTTTTTT. It yields the protein CASSSSSRGSEKLFF. Supplemented by reference TRBV9 and TRBJ1-4, the full variable domain reads DSGVTQTPKHLITATGQRVTLRCSPRSGDLSVYWYQQSLDQGLQFLIQYYNGEERAKGNILERFSAQQFPDLHSELNLSSLELGDSALYFCASSSSSRGSEKLFFGSGTQLSVL.

The J gene is TRBJ1-2, the V gene TRBV25-1; no reliable D call. The CDR3 has 13 residues. Trimming left V 6 bases short and J 8 bases short, with 16 bases between. Germline CDR1 and CDR2: MGHDK and SYGVNS. This CDR3 is CASSDGSYKGYTF. The CDR3 bases are TGTGCCAGCAGCGACGGGAGTTATAAAGGCTACACCTTC.

The chain employs TRBV6-6 and TRBJ2-2; a weak D match, TRBD1 (7 bases). The V end lost 6 bases, the J end lost 0 bases, and 14 bases lay between the germline ends. CDR3 size: 16 residues. Germline CDR1 reads MNHNY; CDR2 reads SVGAGI (reference sequence). The DNA for the CDR3 is TGTGCCAGCAGCCAGACAGGGACTCCGAACACCGGGGAGCTGTTTTTT. Residues: CASSQTGTPNTGELFF.

This chain connects TRBV5-4 to TRBJ2-1; tentative D call: TRBD1 (5 bases). CDR3 size: 13 residues. Germline CDR1 and CDR2: SGHNT and YYREEE (reference sequence). With 4 bases removed from V and 4 bases from J, the gap between germline ends came to 9 bases. CDR3 loop: CASSPGLYNEQFF. The CDR3 DNA reads TGTGCCAGCAGCCCAGGGCTTTACAATGAGCAGTTCTTC. The full variable domain, with the rest looked up from reference TRBV5-4 and TRBJ2-1, is ETGVTQSPTHLIKTRGQQVTLRCSSQSGHNTVSWYQQALGQGPQFIFQYYREEENGRGNFPPRFSGLQFPNYSSELNVNALELDDSALYLCASSPGLYNEQFFGPGTRLTVL.

This chain uses TRBV6-1 with TRBJ2-7; 9 nucleotides match TRBD2. The germline CDR1 and CDR2 sequences are MNHNS and SASEGT. Trimming took 2 bases from V and 1 from J; bases not matched to a gene: 6. This CDR3 is built from 16 residues. The CDR3 nucleotides are TGTGCCAGCAGTGAATTGGGACTAGCTTCTTCCTACGAGCAGTACTTC. Protein sequence: CASSELGLASSYEQYF.

V and J are TRBV7-3 and TRBJ1-2; 9 nucleotides agree with TRBD1. CDR3 length equals 14 residues. J lost 2 bases, V lost 8 bases, and 6 bases had no gene match. Germline CDR1 is SGHTA and CDR2 is FQGTGA. The CDR3 loop is CASGTGTGNYGYTF. The CDR3 nucleotides are TGTGCCAGCGGAACCGGGACAGGGAACTATGGCTACACCTTC.

The V call is TRBV5-4, the J call TRBJ1-3; TRBD1 might be the D (6 bases). There are 15 residues in the CDR3. Germline V gene data show CDR1 as SGHNT and CDR2 as YYREEE (reference sequence). Deletions cut 3 bases from V and 2 bases from J, with 12 bases between. CDR3 sequence: CASSWGGPTGNTIYF. CDR3 sequence (DNA): TGTGCCAGCAGCTGGGGGGGGCCTACTGGAAACACCATATATTTT. Based on the CDR3 plus reference TRBV5-4 and TRBJ1-3, the full variable domain is ETGVTQSPTHLIKTRGQQVTLRCSSQSGHNTVSWYQQALGQGPQFIFQYYREEENGRGNFPPRFSGLQFPNYSSELNVNALELDDSALYLCASSWGGPTGNTIYFGEGSWLTVV.

This clone has a single count. The chain recombines TRBV28 with TRBJ2-3; D is uncertain. Deletions cut 3 bases from V and 6 bases from J, with 7 bases between. The V gene's germline CDR1 is MDHEN and CDR2 SYDVKM. CDR3 length: 12 residues. The CDR3 nucleotides read TGTGCCAGCAGTTTCCGGGTGGATACGCAGTATTTT. This translates into CASSFRVDTQYF. Full variable domain (remainder filled in from reference TRBV28 and TRBJ2-3): DVKVTQSSRYLVKRTGEKVFLECVQDMDHENMFWYRQDPGLGLRLIYFSYDVKMKEKGDIPEGYSVSREKKERFSLILESASTNQTSMYLCASSFRVDTQYFGPGTRLTVL.

This sequence joins TRBV11-2 and TRBJ1-2, with D uncertain. The length of the CDR3 is 12 residues. CDR1 is SGHAT, CDR2 FQNNGV, per germline. V lost 5 bases to trimming and J lost 4 bases, with 8 bases between them. CDR3 bases: TGTGCCAGCAGCCCATCGGGCTATGGCTACACCTTC. Encoded protein: CASSPSGYGYTF.

Notes on this clone: One end of the junction does not line up with germline, which may come from a read error. The chain recombines TRBV27 with TRBJ2-1; TRBD2 matches at 8 bases. This CDR3 spans 15 amino acids. Germline V gene lookup returns CDR1 MNHEY and CDR2 SMNVEV (reference sequence). CDR3 DNA: TGTGCCTGCAGTGGGATAGCGGGAATCTACAATGAGCAGTTCTTC. Residues: CACSGIAGIYNEQFF.

The rearrangement uses TRBV19 and TRBJ2-5; D may be TRBD1 (7 bases). The CDR3 runs 17 residues. CDR1 and CDR2 from the germline V gene are LNHDA and SQIVND (reference sequence). The V gene lost 3 bases and the J gene lost 1 base, with 18 bases spanning the gap. CDR3 DNA sequence: TGTGCCAGTAGTATCCGACAGGGAGGACTCGTCCAAGAGACCCAGTACTTC. This translates into CASSIRQGGLVQETQYF.

The chain joins TRBV6-1 to TRBJ2-1; the D gene is possibly TRBD1 (5 bases). CDR1 is MNHNS and CDR2 is SASEGT in the germline V gene. The CDR3 loop spans 15 amino acids. Trimming took 5 bases from V and 2 from J, leaving 13 bases between them. CDR3 sequence (DNA): TGTGCCAGCAGTTCCCCCCAGGGTACCTACAATGAGCAGTTCTTC. Amino acids: CASSSPQGTYNEQFF.

The chain joins TRBV29-1 to TRBJ1-2; D unclear. The CDR3 is made up of 11 amino acids. Trimming stripped 0 bases from V and 8 bases from J, with 7 bases between. In germline, CDR1 is SQVTM, CDR2 ANQGSEA. For the CDR3, the DNA is TGCAGCGTTGAAGATCGGGAAGGCTACACCTTC. It translates to CSVEDREGYTF.

The sample holds one count of this clone. The junction does not match germline at one end; this may be a read error. The gene calls are TRBV11-2 and TRBJ1-1, with D hard to call. The CDR3 sequence is 14 residues long. Germline V gives CDR1 SGHAT, CDR2 FQNNGV. The CDR3: CASSLDTANTEAFF. The CDR3 DNA reads as TGTGCCAGCAGCTTAGATACAGCTAACACCGAAGCTTTCTTT.

The CDR3 nucleotides are TGTGCCAGTAGTATTATAACAGGGGCAGATACGCAGTATTTT. Encoded protein: CASSIITGADTQYF. V is TRBV19 and J is TRBJ2-3, with TRBD1 identical over 7 bases. In germline, CDR1 is LNHDA, CDR2 SQIVND (reference sequence). This CDR3 has 14 amino acids. V trimming: 3 bases; J trimming: 4 bases; junction bases outside the gene matches: 4.

V and J are TRBV30 and TRBJ1-4, with a tentative D call TRBD1 (6 bases). The CDR3 extends over 15 amino acids. The V end lost 5 bases, the J end lost 0 bases, and 13 bases lay between the germline ends. The germline V gene encodes CDR1 GTSNPN and CDR2 SVGIG (reference sequence). CDR3 protein: CAWGLRQATNEKLFF. The CDR3 DNA follows: TGTGCCTGGGGCCTCCGACAGGCAACTAATGAAAAACTGTTTTTT.

This clone occurred once. The chain employs TRBV4-2 and TRBJ2-3; 7 bases agree with TRBD2. V lost 0 bases, J lost 2 bases, and 2 bases stayed unmatched. This CDR3 region has 15 residues. Germline V CDR1 and CDR2: LGHNA, YNFKEQ. CDR3 DNA sequence: TGTGCCAGCAGCCAAGAGCGGGGGAACACAGATACGCAGTATTTT. Encoded protein: CASSQERGNTDTQYF.

This rearrangement joins TRBV19 to TRBJ2-7; possible D gene TRBD1, 6 bases. The V end was cut by 6 bases, the J end by 5 bases, with 17 bases between. The CDR3 length is 14 residues. Germline V CDR1 and CDR2: LNHDA, SQIVND (reference sequence). The CDR3 loop reads CASSDNGGSNEQYF. The CDR3 coding sequence is TGTGCCAGTAGCGATAATGGGGGCAGTAACGAGCAGTACTTC.

This clone has only a few counts. CDR3 protein: CASSGQGGSYEQYF. In nucleotides, the CDR3 is TGTGCCAGCAGTGGACAGGGGGGTTCCTACGAGCAGTACTTC. J is TRBJ2-7 and V is TRBV25-1; 9 bases fit TRBD1. Unmatched junction bases numbered 2, after V lost 4 bases and J lost 1 base. The CDR3 consists of 14 residues. The germline V gene has CDR1 MGHDK and CDR2 SYGVNS.

The chain couples TRBV2 to TRBJ2-3; D is unresolved. V was trimmed by 7 bases and J by 2 bases, leaving 16 bases between them. The germline V gene encodes CDR1 SNHLY and CDR2 FYNNEI. CDR3 size: 15 residues. The CDR3 loop reads CASTSRSELTDTQYF. CDR3 nucleotide sequence: TGTGCCAGCACCTCGAGGTCGGAACTCACAGATACGCAGTATTTT.

J is TRBJ1-2 and V is TRBV25-1; 12 bases map to TRBD1. The CDR3 totals 16 residues. V was pared by 3 bases and J by 0 bases, with 2 bases of the junction left unmatched. CDR1 is MGHDK and CDR2 is SYGVNS in the germline V gene. DNA for the CDR3: TGTGCCAGCAGTGAGGGGACAGGGGGCTCTAACTATGGCTACACCTTC. Its protein is CASSEGTGGSNYGYTF.

V is TRBV5-4 and J is TRBJ1-3; D possibly corresponds to TRBD1 (5 bases). The length of the CDR3 is 17 residues. The V and J ends lost 4 bases and 0 bases respectively, with 17 bases between them. The germline V gene has CDR1 SGHNT and CDR2 YYREEE (reference sequence). The CDR3 DNA is TGTGCCAGCAGCACAAGTAGGGGCTTTAACTCTGGAAACACCATATATTTT. This translates into CASSTSRGFNSGNTIYF. Full variable domain (missing parts from reference TRBV5-4 and TRBJ1-3): ETGVTQSPTHLIKTRGQQVTLRCSSQSGHNTVSWYQQALGQGPQFIFQYYREEENGRGNFPPRFSGLQFPNYSSELNVNALELDDSALYLCASSTSRGFNSGNTIYFGEGSWLTVV.

V is TRBV4-1 and J is TRBJ1-1, with D perhaps TRBD1 (5 bases). CDR3 size: 17 residues. Per germline, CDR1 MGHRA and CDR2 YSYEKL. The V gene lost 3 bases and the J gene lost 4 bases, with 21 bases spanning the gap. DNA for the CDR3: TGCGCCAGCAGCCATGATCCCAAGGGACGGGGGGGCACTGAAGCTTTCTTT. Translation gives CASSHDPKGRGGTEAFF.

The chain uses TRBV27 and TRBJ1-6; TRBD1 matches 9 bases. V lost 10 bases and J lost 12; bases outside the gene matches: 13. Germline V gene sequence: CDR1 MNHEY, CDR2 SMNVEV (reference sequence). The CDR3 has 14 amino acids. The CDR3 sequence: CATTSDRGGLPLHF. The CDR3 DNA follows: TGTGCCACCACCTCGGACAGGGGCGGTTTACCCCTCCACTTT.

The chain combines TRBV19 with TRBJ1-5; 10 bases line up with TRBD1. This CDR3 has 14 residues. Germline CDR1 reads LNHDA; CDR2 reads SQIVND (reference sequence). With 5 bases clipped from V and 7 bases from J, the junction kept 5 bases outside the gene matches. The CDR3 sequence: CASSDRGRAQPQHF. The CDR3 DNA sequence: TGTGCCAGTAGTGACAGGGGGCGCGCCCAGCCCCAGCATTTT.

The chain joins TRBV7-3 to TRBJ2-2; 10 bases line up with TRBD2. After removal of 4 bases from V and 6 bases from J, the junction contained 11 bases not matched to a gene. Germline CDR1 is SGHTA and CDR2 is FQGTGA. The CDR3 has 17 amino acids. This CDR3 is CASSSKTSGQTAGELFF. CDR3 bases: TGTGCCAGCAGCTCGAAGACTAGCGGGCAGACCGCCGGGGAGCTGTTTTTT.

This chain uses TRBV6-8 with TRBJ1-3, with TRBD1 as a possible D gene (6 bases). Between the trimmed V and J ends, which lost 7 bases and 0 bases, there was a span of 10 bases. The length of the CDR3 is 14 residues. Per the germline V gene, CDR1 is MNHGY and CDR2 is SAAAGT. CDR3 sequence: CASNLDSSGNTIYF. Written as DNA, the CDR3 is TGTGCCAGCAACCTGGACAGCTCTGGAAACACCATATATTTT.

The gene calls are TRBV29-1 and TRBJ1-5; tentatively, D is TRBD1 (5 bases). This CDR3 is 13 amino acids long. V lost 4 bases, J lost 5 bases, and 12 bases lay in between. CDR1 SQVTM and CDR2 ANQGSEA come from the germline V gene. In DNA form, the CDR3 reads TGCAGCGTTGGACAGCAACCCGATCAGCCCCAGCATTTT. This translates into CSVGQQPDQPQHF.

This chain joins TRBV7-2 and TRBJ1-5, with a possible D match to TRBD1 (6 bases). Germline lookup yields CDR1 SGHTA and CDR2 FQGNSA. Between the trimmed V and J ends, which lost 1 base and 6 bases, there was a span of 13 bases. The CDR3 is 15 amino acids. The chain's CDR3 is CASSLVESQGQPQHF. In DNA form, the CDR3 reads TGTGCCAGCAGCTTAGTTGAGTCACAGGGTCAGCCCCAGCATTTT.

V and J are TRBV19 and TRBJ1-4; the match to TRBD1 covers 7 bases. V was pared by 4 bases and J by 8 bases, with 4 bases of the junction left unmatched. The CDR3 loop spans 13 amino acids. Germline V gene data show CDR1 as LNHDA and CDR2 as SQIVND (reference sequence). The CDR3 sequence is CASSTGGGEKLFF. The CDR3 DNA is TGTGCCAGTAGTACAGGGGGTGGAGAAAAACTGTTTTTT. Full variable domain (missing parts from reference TRBV19 and TRBJ1-4): DGGITQSPKYLFRKEGQNVTLSCEQNLNHDAMYWYRQDPGQGLRLIYYSQIVNDFQKGDIAEGYSVSREKKESFPLTVTSAQKNPTAFYLCASSTGGGEKLFFGSGTQLSVL.

V usage is TRBV4-1 and J usage is TRBJ2-7; a possible D gene is TRBD2 (6 bases). The CDR3 extends over 16 amino acids. The ends were cut back, 1 base at V and 1 base at J, with 14 bases in the middle. Germline CDR1 reads MGHRA; CDR2 reads YSYEKL. The CDR3 loop is CASSQGDGGYSYEQYF. The CDR3 DNA reads TGCGCCAGCAGCCAAGGTGACGGGGGTTATTCCTACGAGCAGTACTTC.

V is TRBV7-3 and J is TRBJ2-5; TRBD1 is a possible D gene (5 bases). This CDR3 region has 15 residues. Germline CDR1 and CDR2: SGHTA and FQGTGA. The V and J ends lost 1 base and 1 base respectively, with 10 bases between them. The CDR3 bases are TGTGCCAGCAGCTTAATAGGGGCCCTCCAAGAGACCCAGTACTTC. It specifies CASSLIGALQETQYF. Full variable domain (rest looked up from reference TRBV7-3 and TRBJ2-5): GAGVSQTPSNKVTEKGKYVELRCDPISGHTALYWYRQSLGQGPEFLIYFQGTGAADDSGLPNDRFFAVRPEGSVSTLKIQRTERGDSAVYLCASSLIGALQETQYFGPGTRLLVL.